This T cell receptor beta chain came from a study of T cell changes during pregnancy in multiple sclerosis. This clone was recorded once. The CDR3 loop spans 15 amino acids. CDR1 is SGHRS and CDR2 is YFSETQ in the germline V gene. Trimming removed 0 bases at V and 1 base at J, with 10 bases between. Produced via immunoSEQ multiplex PCR; TCRdb's table is partial and in-frame only. This repertoire shows fewer than 95,000 clones, 90% to 95% found once; its top ten account for 1.5% to 2%. This sample comprised peripheral blood, obtained in the first trimester of pregnancy. This chain links TRBV5-1 with TRBJ1-1; D is uncertain. The clonotype originates from a female donor in good health, enrolled as a control in a pregnancy study. The CDR3 region is CASSLAPGWNTEAFF. CDR3 DNA: TGCGCCAGCAGCTTGGCCCCCGGGTGGAACACTGAAGCTTTCTTT. Together with reference TRBV5-1 and TRBJ1-1, the CDR3 gives the full variable domain: KAGVTQTPRYLIKTRGQQVTLSCSPISGHRSVSWYQQTPGQGLQFLFEYFSETQRNKGNFPGRFSGRQFSNSRSEMNVSTLELGDSALYLCASSLAPGWNTEAFFGQGTRLTVV.